This TCR beta chain was profiled in a study of PD-L1 blockade in urothelial cancer. Study as a whole: Blood analysis was done at 3 weeks (second dose) and 6 weeks after treatment began. Blood samples had a median of roughly 140,000 T cells.

Regarding time point: peripheral blood 6 weeks after treatment start. This clone was detected only a few times. Some clones are missing from TCRdb's copy, which holds only in-frame ones; the method was immunoSEQ multiplex PCR. In the table there are 95,000 to 150,000 clones, about 83% of which are singletons. This TCR was sampled from a man aged 50-60 years with urothelial cancer. The sample here was PBMCs, taken around atezolizumab (anti-PD-L1) treatment.

Written as DNA, the CDR3 is TGTGCCAGTAGTATAGGTGAGTCGCAGTTCTTC. Protein: CASSIGESQFF. This chain connects TRBV19 to TRBJ2-1; D is unclear. This CDR3 spans 11 amino acids. In germline, CDR1 is LNHDA, CDR2 SQIVND (reference sequence). Trimming removed 1 base at V and 12 bases at J, with 7 bases between.